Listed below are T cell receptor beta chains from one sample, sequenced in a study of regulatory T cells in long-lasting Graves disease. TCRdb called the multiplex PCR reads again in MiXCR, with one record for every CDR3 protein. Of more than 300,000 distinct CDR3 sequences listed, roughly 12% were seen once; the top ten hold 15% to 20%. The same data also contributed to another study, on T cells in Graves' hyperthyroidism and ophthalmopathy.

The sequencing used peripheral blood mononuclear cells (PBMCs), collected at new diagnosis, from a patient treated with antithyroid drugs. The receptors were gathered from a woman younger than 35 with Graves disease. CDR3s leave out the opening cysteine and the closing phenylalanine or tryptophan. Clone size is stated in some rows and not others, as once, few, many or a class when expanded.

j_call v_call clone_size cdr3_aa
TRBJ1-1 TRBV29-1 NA SVVQGRRTEAF
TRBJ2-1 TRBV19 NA ASSPNSPEQF
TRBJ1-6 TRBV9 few ASSVENGTVLPNSPLH
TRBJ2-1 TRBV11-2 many ASMAGPSYNEQF
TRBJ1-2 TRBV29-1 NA SVSANYGYT
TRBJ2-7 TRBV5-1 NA ASSSPHGEQY
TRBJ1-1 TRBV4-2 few ASSRSGGSASDTEAF
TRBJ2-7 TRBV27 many ASRFGTSGLYEQY
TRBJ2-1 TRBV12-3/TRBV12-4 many ASLGQSSYNEQF
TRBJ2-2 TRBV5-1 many ASSSVSGRAGELF
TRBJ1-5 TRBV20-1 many SARVLGNQPQH
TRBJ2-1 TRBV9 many ASSAPMVNEQF